Listed below are T cell receptor beta chains from one sample, sequenced in a study of CD8 T cells in ankylosing spondylitis. TCRdb passed the 5' RACE reads through MiXCR, listing each CDR3 protein once. This sample has 50,000 or so distinct CDR3 sequences; approximately 7.4% occur once, and the top ten carry approximately 8.5%. The sequenced sample was blood, either unsorted or a sorted T cell fraction (not recorded which). These receptor sequences come from a female donor with ankylosing spondylitis or in good health (not recorded which). Both conserved end residues are part of each CDR3. The D gene is left open where the match is weak. Clone size appears in some rows only: once, few, many, or a class for an expanded clone.

>many|TRBV3-1|-|14|TRBJ1-2
CASSHSRDGYGYTF
TGTGCCAGCAGCCACAGCAGGGATGGCTATGGCTACACCTTC
>many|TRBV5-1|TRBD2|17|TRBJ2-1
CASSLGLASSSYNEQFF
TGCGCCAGCAGCTTGGGACTAGCCTCGAGCTCCTACAATGAGCAGTTCTTC
>many|TRBV12-3/TRBV12-4|-|14|TRBJ1-5
CASRRDRTNQPQHF
TGTGCCAGCAGACGCGACAGGACAAATCAGCCCCAGCATTTT
>-|TRBV30|TRBD1|12|TRBJ2-5
CAQGQGSETQYF
TGTGCCCAGGGACAGGGGAGTGAGACCCAGTACTTC
>-|TRBV24-1|TRBD1|15|TRBJ2-1
CATSDHQAGGDEQFF
TGTGCCACCAGTGACCACCAGGCAGGGGGTGATGAGCAGTTCTTC
>many|TRBV7-2|-|14|TRBJ2-7
CASTLDKGSYEQYF
TGTGCCAGCACCCTAGACAAGGGTTCCTACGAGCAGTACTTC
>many|TRBV24-1|-|16|TRBJ2-3
CATSDGRATLTDTQYF
TGTGCCACCAGTGATGGGCGGGCAACTCTCACAGATACGCAGTATTTT
>many|TRBV19|-|15|TRBJ2-5
CASSIQGGFKETQYF
TGTGCCAGTAGTATACAGGGAGGATTCAAAGAGACCCAGTACTTC
>many|TRBV5-1|-|14|TRBJ1-1
CASSFDTGPTEAFF
TGCGCCAGCAGCTTCGATACAGGTCCCACTGAAGCTTTCTTT
>-|TRBV3-1|TRBD2|17|TRBJ2-1
CASSHLGRGGRVNEQFF
TGTGCCAGCAGCCACCTCGGGCGGGGGGGCCGGGTCAATGAGCAGTTCTTC
>few|TRBV20-1|-|13|TRBJ2-3
CSAYEARPETQYF
TGCAGTGCTTATGAGGCCCGTCCAGAGACGCAGTATTTT
>many|TRBV14|-|15|TRBJ1-1
CASSPDGAPNTEAFF
TGTGCCAGCAGCCCAGACGGGGCACCGAACACTGAAGCTTTCTTT
>many|TRBV12-3/TRBV12-4|-|13|TRBJ1-1
CAIAGGLGSVAFF
TGTGCCATTGCGGGGGGGCTCGGGTCGGTGGCTTTCTTT
>many|TRBV12-3/TRBV12-4|TRBD2|16|TRBJ2-2
CASSPTSGGPTGELFF
TGTGCCAGCAGCCCGACTAGCGGGGGGCCCACCGGGGAGCTGTTTTTT
>many|TRBV5-1|-|15|TRBJ2-5
CASSLVPPAQETQYF
TGCGCCAGCAGCTTGGTTCCTCCCGCCCAAGAGACCCAGTACTTC
>many|TRBV20-1|-|14|TRBJ2-4
CSAPEGLAKNIQYF
TGCAGTGCTCCAGAAGGGTTAGCCAAAAACATTCAGTACTTC
>many|TRBV9|-|13|TRBJ1-2
CASSSGVYYGYTF
TGTGCCAGCAGCTCTGGGGTTTACTATGGCTACACCTTC
>few|TRBV11-2|-|14|TRBJ1-6
CASSPRAGNSPLHF
TGTGCCAGCAGCCCTAGGGCGGGGAATTCACCCCTCCACTTT
>many|TRBV5-1|-|15|TRBJ1-4
CASSQLRGQGEKLFF
TGCGCCAGCAGTCAACTCAGGGGCCAAGGCGAAAAACTGTTTTTT
>-|TRBV5-1|-|14|TRBJ1-1
CASSLVQGPTEAFF
TGCGCCAGCAGCTTGGTGCAGGGGCCCACTGAAGCTTTCTTT
>many|TRBV20-1|TRBD2|15|TRBJ2-1
CSARRLAGANNEQFF
TGCAGTGCTAGAAGACTAGCGGGGGCAAACAATGAGCAGTTCTTC
>many|TRBV27|-|13|TRBJ2-5
CASSLSGRETQYF
TGTGCCAGCAGTTTATCGGGTCGGGAGACCCAGTACTTC
>many|TRBV27|TRBD2|15|TRBJ2-5
CASNLTPGLASTQYF
TGTGCCAGCAACCTGACTCCGGGACTAGCTTCGACCCAGTACTTC
>many|TRBV4-2|-|14|TRBJ2-2
CASSQERGAGELFF
TGTGCCAGCAGCCAGGAGAGAGGGGCCGGGGAGCTGTTTTTT
>-|TRBV7-2|-|14|TRBJ2-2
CASSLGSFDGELFF
TGTGCCAGCAGCTTAGGGTCTTTTGACGGGGAGCTGTTTTTT
>many|TRBV5-1|-|15|TRBJ1-1
CASNPLGQQNTEAFF
TGCGCCAGCAACCCTTTGGGGCAGCAGAACACTGAAGCTTTCTTT
>many|TRBV29-1|-|12|TRBJ1-5
CSVGDFNQPQHF
TGCAGCGTTGGCGATTTCAATCAGCCCCAGCATTTT
>many|TRBV20-1|-|18|TRBJ1-2
CSAQDAIGSAPTNYGYTF
TGCAGTGCGCAAGACGCGATTGGGTCAGCTCCAACTAACTATGGCTACACCTTC
>many|TRBV12-3/TRBV12-4|-|14|TRBJ2-7
CASSFRAPSYEQYF
TGTGCCAGCAGTTTTAGGGCGCCTTCCTACGAGCAGTACTTC
>many|TRBV27|-|15|TRBJ1-6
CASSSPALVNSPLHF
TGTGCCAGCAGTTCCCCGGCCCTGGTGAATTCACCCCTCCACTTT
>-|TRBV6-2/TRBV6-3|TRBD1|15|TRBJ2-7
CASTGQTPLSYEQYF
TGTGCCAGCACGGGACAGACTCCGTTATCCTACGAGCAGTACTTC
>many|TRBV29-1|-|12|TRBJ2-5
CSARQFSETQYF
TGCAGCGCTAGACAGTTCTCCGAGACCCAGTACTTC
>many|TRBV4-3|TRBD1|17|TRBJ2-7
CASSQDSGTGQTNEQYF
TGCGCCAGCAGCCAAGACTCCGGGACAGGGCAAACCAACGAGCAGTACTTC
>many|TRBV29-1|TRBD1|13|TRBJ1-2
CSVETGAVYGYTF
TGCAGCGTTGAGACAGGGGCGGTTTATGGCTACACCTTC
>many|TRBV10-3|TRBD2|18|TRBJ2-1
CAISGKSGSGGAVNEQFF
TGTGCCATCAGTGGAAAGAGTGGTAGCGGGGGGGCCGTCAATGAGCAGTTCTTC
>-|TRBV9|-|15|TRBJ2-5
CASSFAVSGKETQYF
TGTGCCAGCAGCTTCGCAGTCTCGGGAAAAGAGACCCAGTACTTC
>many|TRBV29-1|-|13|TRBJ1-2
CSVESERDYGYTF
TGCAGCGTTGAGTCGGAAAGGGACTATGGCTACACCTTC
>many|TRBV5-6|-|14|TRBJ2-7
CASSLFDPYYEQYF
TGTGCCAGCAGCTTGTTCGACCCCTATTACGAGCAGTACTTC
>many|TRBV5-1|TRBD1|13|TRBJ1-6
CASSGGQNSPLHF
TGCGCCAGCAGCGGGGGACAGAATTCACCCCTCCACTTT
>many|TRBV5-1|TRBD1|16|TRBJ2-1
CASSLLRDRALNEQFF
TGCGCCAGCAGCTTACTCCGGGACAGGGCGCTAAATGAGCAGTTCTTC
>many|TRBV3-1|TRBD1|16|TRBJ2-3
CASSQRNRGSTDTQYF
TGTGCCAGCAGCCAACGAAACAGGGGTAGCACAGATACGCAGTATTTT
>many|TRBV5-5|-|16|TRBJ2-5
CASSHSAGDIEETQYF
TGTGCCAGCAGCCATTCGGCAGGGGATATTGAAGAGACCCAGTACTTC
>many|TRBV5-1|-|15|TRBJ1-5
CASSLGGLGNQPQHF
TGCGCCAGCAGCTTGGGTGGACTCGGCAATCAGCCCCAGCATTTT
>many|TRBV10-3|-|14|TRBJ2-5
CAISDRDLRETQYF
TGTGCCATCAGTGACAGGGATTTGAGAGAGACCCAGTACTTC
>many|TRBV18|-|15|TRBJ1-3
CASSPPTAFRNTIYF
TGTGCCAGCTCACCACCGACAGCTTTTAGAAACACCATATATTTT
>many|TRBV5-1|-|18|TRBJ2-6
CASSPVGQGLAGANVLTF
TGCGCCAGCAGCCCGGTGGGACAGGGACTAGCTGGGGCCAACGTCCTGACTTTC
>many|TRBV19|-|11|TRBJ1-1
CASSIPTEAFF
TGTGCCAGTAGTATCCCCACTGAAGCTTTCTTT